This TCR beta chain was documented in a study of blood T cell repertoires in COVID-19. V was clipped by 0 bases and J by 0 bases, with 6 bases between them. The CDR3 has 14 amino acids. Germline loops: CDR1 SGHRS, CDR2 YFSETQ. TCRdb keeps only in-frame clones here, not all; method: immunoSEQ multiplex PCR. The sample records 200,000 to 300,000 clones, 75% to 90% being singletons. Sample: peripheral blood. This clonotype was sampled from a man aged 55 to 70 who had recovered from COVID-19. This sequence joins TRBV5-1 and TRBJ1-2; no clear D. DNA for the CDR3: TGCGCCAGCAGCTTGGACGTAGCTAACTATGGCTACACCTTC. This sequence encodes CASSLDVANYGYTF.